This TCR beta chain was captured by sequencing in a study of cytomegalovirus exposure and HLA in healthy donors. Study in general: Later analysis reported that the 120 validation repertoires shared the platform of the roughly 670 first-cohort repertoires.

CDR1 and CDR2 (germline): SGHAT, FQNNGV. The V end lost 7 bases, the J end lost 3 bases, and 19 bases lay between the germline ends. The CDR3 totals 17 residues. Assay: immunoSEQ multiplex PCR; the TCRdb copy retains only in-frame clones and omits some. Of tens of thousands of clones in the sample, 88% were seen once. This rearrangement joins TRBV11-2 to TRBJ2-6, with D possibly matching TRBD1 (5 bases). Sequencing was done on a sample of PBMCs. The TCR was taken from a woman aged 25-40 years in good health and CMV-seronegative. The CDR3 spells CASITTQGFDGANVLTF. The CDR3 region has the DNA TGTGCCAGCATCACCACTCAGGGTTTTGATGGGGCCAACGTCCTGACTTTC.